The 14 T cell receptor beta chains listed next were all sequenced from one sample in a study of OX40 agonist ivuxolimab in advanced cancers. Clones were sequenced by immunoSEQ multiplex PCR, and TCRdb holds only the in-frame ones, with some missing. This table has 42,000 or so clones, roughly 89% appearing once. The source was CD4+ or CD8+ T cells sorted from blood, collected in a trial of the OX40 agonist ivuxolimab. The receptors derive from an adult with an advanced solid tumor such as melanoma, head and neck, liver or kidney cancer.

CDR3 loop: CSVEGSSGSSYNEQFF. In nucleotides, the CDR3 is TGCAGCGTTGAAGGTTCTAGCGGGAGCTCCTACAATGAGCAGTTCTTC. This chain links TRBV29-1 with TRBJ2-1; 10 positions match TRBD2. The CDR3 covers 16 residues. CDR1 SQVTM and CDR2 ANQGSEA come from the germline V gene. The V segment lost 1 base and the J segment 0 bases; nucleotides outside the gene matches: 3.

The CDR3 DNA is TGTGCCAGCAGTTCGGGTGGGAATCAGCCCCAGCATTTT. Translated, it gives CASSSGGNQPQHF. V gene TRBV5-6 combines with J gene TRBJ1-5; D is unresolved. The ends were cut back, 5 bases at V and 4 bases at J, with 10 bases in the middle. Germline V lookup: CDR1 SGHDT, CDR2 YYEEEE. The CDR3 sequence is 13 residues long.

CDR3 region: CASSGWDRGTFRNSPLHF. DNA of the CDR3: TGTGCCAGCAGTGGGTGGGACAGGGGAACATTTAGGAATTCACCCCTCCACTTT. V and J are TRBV25-1 and TRBJ1-6; 10 bases map to TRBD1. Per the germline V gene, CDR1 is MGHDK and CDR2 is SYGVNS. The CDR3 runs to 18 residues. V gave up 4 bases and J gave up 7 bases; unmatched junction bases: 13.

The chain couples TRBV4-1 to TRBJ2-1, with D maybe TRBD2 (5 bases). V was clipped by 0 bases and J by 7 bases, with 13 bases between them. Germline V gene data show CDR1 as MGHRA and CDR2 as YSYEKL. This CDR3 region has 15 residues. CDR3 nucleotide sequence: TGCGCCAGCAGCCAAGAGGCGGACTCTGGAAATGAGCAGTTCTTC. This gives the protein CASSQEADSGNEQFF.

The V call is TRBV18, the J call TRBJ2-1, with a possible D match to TRBD2 (6 bases). V was trimmed by 0 bases and J by 0 bases, leaving 9 bases between them. The germline V gene encodes CDR1 KGHSH and CDR2 LQKENI. This CDR3 has 16 amino acids. CDR3 nucleotides: TGTGCCAGCTCACCACCGGGGGGTAGCTCCTACAATGAGCAGTTCTTC. Protein product: CASSPPGGSSYNEQFF. Looking up the rest from reference TRBV18 and TRBJ2-1 gives the full variable domain: NAGVMQNPRHLVRRRGQEARLRCSPMKGHSHVYWYRQLPEEGLKFMVYLQKENIIDESGMPKERFSAEFPKEGPSILRIQQVVRGDSAAYFCASSPPGGSSYNEQFFGPGTRLTVL.

Only one count was recorded for this clone. V and J are TRBV25-1 and TRBJ2-7, with 9 bases matching TRBD1. The CDR3 runs 14 residues. CDR1 and CDR2 (germline): MGHDK, SYGVNS. V shed 6 bases, J shed 4 bases, and the junction held 7 bases outside the gene matches. CDR3 amino acids: CASSRTGAGYEQYF. Here the CDR3 DNA reads TGTGCCAGCAGCCGGACAGGGGCGGGATACGAGCAGTACTTC.

V and J are TRBV11-1 and TRBJ2-1; 7 positions match TRBD1. This CDR3 has 14 amino acids. Unmatched junction bases numbered 6, after V lost 4 bases and J lost 6 bases. CDR1 and CDR2 (germline): SGHAT, FQDESV (reference sequence). For the CDR3, the DNA is TGTGCCAGCAGCTACAGGGGAGTGAGCAATGAGCAGTTCTTC. Its protein product is CASSYRGVSNEQFF.

The CDR3 coding sequence is TGCGCCAGCAGCTCGACGGGACTAGCGGGGGCCAATGAGCAGTTCTTC. Translation gives CASSSTGLAGANEQFF. The chain employs TRBV5-1 and TRBJ2-1; 14 bases agree with TRBD2. The germline V gene encodes CDR1 SGHRS and CDR2 YFSETQ. V was clipped by 3 bases and J by 6 bases; unmatched bases: 5. The CDR3 covers 16 residues.

V is TRBV29-1 and J is TRBJ2-3; D possibly uses TRBD1 or TRBD2 (6 bases each). The V and J ends lost 3 bases and 8 bases respectively, with 9 bases between them. The CDR3 extends over 11 amino acids. The V gene's germline CDR1 is SQVTM and CDR2 ANQGSEA. The CDR3 DNA sequence: TGCAGCGTTGAGGGGGGCCCTACGCAGTATTTT. As protein: CSVEGGPTQYF.

CDR3 nucleotides: TGTGCCAGCAGGTCACAGGGGGCCGCGGGCAATGAGCAGTTCTTC. Translating it yields CASRSQGAAGNEQFF. The chain couples TRBV6-5 to TRBJ2-1; 9 bases line up with TRBD1. V lost 6 bases, J lost 6 bases, and 9 bases stayed unmatched. The CDR3 runs 15 residues. Germline CDR1 MNHEY, CDR2 SVGAGI.

The V and J genes are TRBV5-1 and TRBJ1-1; D gene unclear. Germline CDR1 and CDR2: SGHRS and YFSETQ. CDR3 size: 15 residues. V lost 4 bases and J lost 2, with 15 bases in between. The CDR3 nucleotides are TGCGCCAGCAGCCTCCTGATTGCAGGAAACACTGAAGCTTTCTTT. As protein: CASSLLIAGNTEAFF.

The V call is TRBV19, the J call TRBJ2-5; 7 nucleotides align to TRBD1. The CDR3 contains 14 residues. Trimming cost V 5 bases and J 7 bases; bases outside gene matches: 10. Germline V gene sequence: CDR1 LNHDA, CDR2 SQIVND (reference sequence). CDR3: CASSHRTGAVTQYF. CDR3 coding DNA: TGTGCCAGTAGTCACCGGACAGGCGCGGTGACCCAGTACTTC.

The V gene is TRBV19, the J gene TRBJ2-1, with D perhaps being TRBD1 or TRBD2 (5 bases each). CDR1 and CDR2 (germline): LNHDA, SQIVND (reference sequence). Trimming removed 6 bases from V and 7 bases from J, with 25 bases in between. The CDR3 runs 17 residues. CDR3 DNA sequence: TGTGCCAGTAGACCGATCCCAACAGGCTCGAGGGCGAATGAGCAGTTCTTC. As protein: CASRPIPTGSRANEQFF.

The chain employs TRBV6-5 and TRBJ1-6; 7 bases line up with TRBD1. The trim removed 6 bases at V and 7 bases at J, leaving 9 bases unmatched. The germline V gene encodes CDR1 MNHEY and CDR2 SVGAGI. This CDR3 is built from 15 residues. The DNA for the CDR3 is TGTGCCAGCAGCTCCGCCGGGACAGTGAATTCACCCCTCCACTTT. This gives the protein CASSSAGTVNSPLHF.